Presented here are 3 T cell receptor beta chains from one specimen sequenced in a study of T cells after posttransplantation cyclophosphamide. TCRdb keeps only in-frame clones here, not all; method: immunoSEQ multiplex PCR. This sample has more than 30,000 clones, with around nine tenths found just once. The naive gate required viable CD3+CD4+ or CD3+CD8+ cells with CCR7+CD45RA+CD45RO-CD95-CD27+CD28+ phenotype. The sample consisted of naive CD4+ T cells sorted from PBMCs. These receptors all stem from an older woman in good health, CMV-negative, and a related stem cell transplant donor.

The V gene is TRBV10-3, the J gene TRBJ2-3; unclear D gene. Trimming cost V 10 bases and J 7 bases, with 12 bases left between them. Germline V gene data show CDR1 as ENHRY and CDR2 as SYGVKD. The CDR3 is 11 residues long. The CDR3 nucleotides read TGTGCCACCGCGACATCCTATACGCAGTATTTT. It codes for CATATSYTQYF.

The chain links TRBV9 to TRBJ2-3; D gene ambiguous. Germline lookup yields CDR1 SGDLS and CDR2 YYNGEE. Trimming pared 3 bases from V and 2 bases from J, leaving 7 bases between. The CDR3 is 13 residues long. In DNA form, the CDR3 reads TGTGCCAGCAGCGGAGTTTCCACAGATACGCAGTATTTT. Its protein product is CASSGVSTDTQYF.

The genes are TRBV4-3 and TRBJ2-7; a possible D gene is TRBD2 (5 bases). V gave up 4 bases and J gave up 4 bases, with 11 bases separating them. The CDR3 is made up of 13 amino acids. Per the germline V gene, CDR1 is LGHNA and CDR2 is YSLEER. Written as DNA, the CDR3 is TGCGCCAGCAGCCTAAGCGAGGGTTACGAGCAGTACTTC. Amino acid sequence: CASSLSEGYEQYF.